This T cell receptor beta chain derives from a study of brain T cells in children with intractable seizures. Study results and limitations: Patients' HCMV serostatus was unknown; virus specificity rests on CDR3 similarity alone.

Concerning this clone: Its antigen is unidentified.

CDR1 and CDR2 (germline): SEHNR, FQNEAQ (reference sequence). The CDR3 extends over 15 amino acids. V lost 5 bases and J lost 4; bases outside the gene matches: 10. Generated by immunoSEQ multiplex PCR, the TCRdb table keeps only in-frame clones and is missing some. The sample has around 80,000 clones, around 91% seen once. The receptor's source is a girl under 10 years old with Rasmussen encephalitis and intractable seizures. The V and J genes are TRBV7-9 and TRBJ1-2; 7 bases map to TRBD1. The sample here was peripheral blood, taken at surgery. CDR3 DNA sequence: TGTGCCAGCAGCGGAGGGACAGACAAGACCTATGGCTACACCTTC. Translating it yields CASSGGTDKTYGYTF.